This T cell receptor beta chain comes out of a study of cytomegalovirus exposure and HLA in healthy donors. Study observations and caveats: It was assumed in the presence/absence analyses that sequencing depth was roughly uniform across donors. Earlier results showed most TCR beta V segments being productive about 87% or about 30% of the time. Within a later analysis, the majority of CMV-associated TCR beta chains appeared HLA-restricted.

From germline, CDR1 is SGHDT and CDR2 YYEEEE. The trim removed 2 bases at V and 4 bases at J, leaving 3 bases unmatched. This CDR3 spans 15 amino acids. This clone was recorded only once. The antigen is not known. A multiplex PCR was run with 60 Vbeta primers and 13 Jbeta primers. Sequenced by immunoSEQ multiplex PCR; TCRdb stores in-frame clones only, minus some. The sample lists under 200,000 clones, roughly three quarters seen once, with roughly 9% in the top ten. The V and J genes are TRBV5-6 and TRBJ2-2; TRBD1 matches at 9 bases. What was sequenced was PBMCs. The sequence derives from a man aged 18 to 29 in good health and CMV-seropositive. DNA of the CDR3: TGTGCCAGCAGCTTCCCGGGACAGGGCACCGGGGAGCTGTTTTTT. This translates into CASSFPGQGTGELFF. The full variable domain, completed using reference TRBV5-6 and TRBJ2-2, is DAGVTQSPTHLIKTRGQQVTLRCSPKSGHDTVSWYQQALGQGPQFIFQYYEEEERQRGNFPDRFSGHQFPNYSSELNVNALLLGDSALYLCASSFPGQGTGELFFGEGSRLTVL.